Each of the 31 T cell receptor beta chains below was sequenced from the same sample in a study of early T cells in non-severe SARS-CoV-2 infection. One entry per CDR3 protein, called by TCRdb with MiXCR from the 5' RACE reads. The data contain 75,000 to 90,000 distinct CDR3 sequences, around 6% of them singletons. Sequencing was carried out using whole blood. These TCRs come from an adult who was a healthcare worker with PCR-confirmed SARS-CoV-2 infection or an uninfected control (not recorded which).

There are many counts of this clonotype. This sequence joins TRBV12-3 or TRBV12-4 and TRBJ1-1; the D is unclear. V was cut by 11 bases and J by 4 bases, with 14 bases left in between. The CDR3 has 12 amino acids. Here the CDR3 DNA reads TGTGCCGGAAAAAGGGAAGGCACTGAAGCTTTCTTT. Translated: CAGKREGTEAFF.

This clonotype was observed many times. This sequence joins TRBV5-6 and TRBJ2-5; D may match TRBD1 or TRBD2 (5 bases each). Deletions cut 4 bases from V and 0 bases from J, with 13 bases between. The V gene's germline CDR1 is SGHDT and CDR2 YYEEEE. The CDR3 is 15 residues long. The CDR3 bases are TGTGCCAGCAGCACTAGACAGCTACACCAAGAGACCCAGTACTTC. Translation: CASSTRQLHQETQYF.

The chain carries TRBV6-5 and TRBJ2-3, with TRBD2 as a possible D gene (5 bases). This CDR3 spans 16 amino acids. From germline, CDR1 is MNHEY and CDR2 SVGAGI. V was cut by 0 bases and J by 1 base, with 11 bases left in between. Here the CDR3 DNA reads TGTGCCAGCAGTTACTCCGGTGGGAGAGGCACAGATACGCAGTATTTT. Translating it yields CASSYSGGRGTDTQYF.

The rearrangement links TRBV30 to TRBJ1-1; D not certain. V was clipped by 4 bases and J by 10 bases, with 13 bases between them. CDR3 length equals 11 residues. Germline V gives CDR1 GTSNPN, CDR2 SVGIG (reference sequence). The chain's CDR3 is CAWIITGGAFF. DNA for the CDR3: TGTGCCTGGATCATCACGGGAGGAGCTTTCTTT.

This clonotype was seen only a few times. The V and J genes are TRBV19 and TRBJ1-4, with D unclear. Germline V gives CDR1 LNHDA, CDR2 SQIVND (reference sequence). The CDR3 totals 14 residues. The germline V and J ends were trimmed by 4 bases and 8 bases, with 14 bases remaining between them. The CDR3 loop reads CASSRIDTGEKLFF. The CDR3 DNA reads TGTGCCAGTAGTAGAATAGATACGGGAGAAAAACTGTTTTTT.

This clonotype appeared many times. The chain has TRBV6-5 and TRBJ1-5, with D uncertain. This CDR3 is built from 13 residues. Trimming took 2 bases from V and 2 from J, leaving 4 bases between them. CDR1 and CDR2 from the germline V gene are MNHEY and SVGAGI. The DNA of the CDR3 is TGTGCCAGCAGTTACGACGGCAATCAGCCCCAGCATTTT. It translates to CASSYDGNQPQHF.

In this sample, this clonotype turned up a few times. The rearrangement uses TRBV28 and TRBJ2-1, with 9 bases identical to TRBD1. CDR3 length equals 15 residues. The J segment lost 8 bases and the V segment lost 6 bases, leaving 11 bases of the junction unmatched. From germline, CDR1 is MDHEN and CDR2 SYDVKM. Here the CDR3 DNA reads TGTGCCAGCAGCCCCACCGGACAGGGGCTGGATGAGCAGTTCTTC. Amino acid sequence: CASSPTGQGLDEQFF.

This sequence joins TRBV9 and TRBJ1-3; 9 bases agree with TRBD1. This CDR3 comprises 16 residues. The germline CDR1 and CDR2 sequences are SGDLS and YYNGEE. V was pared by 3 bases and J by 4 bases, with 8 bases of the junction left unmatched. CDR3 residues: CASSAHRGPEGNTIYF. The DNA of the CDR3 is TGTGCCAGCAGCGCACACAGGGGGCCAGAAGGAAACACCATATATTTT.

The chain employs TRBV25-1 and TRBJ1-5, with 11 bases matching TRBD1. This CDR3 has 14 residues. V shed 6 bases, J shed 4 bases, and the junction held 2 bases outside the gene matches. Germline lookup yields CDR1 MGHDK and CDR2 SYGVNS. CDR3 DNA: TGTGCCAGCAGCGGACAGGGGGCGAATCAGCCCCAGCATTTT. It codes for CASSGQGANQPQHF.

This clonotype was counted ten times or more. At one end, the junction sequence differs from germline, possibly due to a read error. This sequence joins TRBV7-8 and TRBJ2-7, with D hard to call. Germline V gives CDR1 SGHVS, CDR2 FQNEAQ. CDR3 length: 11 residues. The CDR3 sequence: CASSLGSSKNF. CDR3 in DNA: TGTGCCAGCAGCTTAGGTAGTAGCAAGAACTTC.

This clonotype was detected a few times. The chain carries TRBV4-1 and TRBJ2-5; D is uncertain. The CDR3 runs 13 residues. Trimming left V 1 base short and J 5 bases short, with 8 bases between. Germline values: CDR1 MGHRA, CDR2 YSYEKL. The CDR3 spells CASSQVGLETQYF. CDR3 nucleotide sequence: TGCGCCAGCAGCCAAGTGGGCTTGGAGACCCAGTACTTC.

V and J are TRBV28 and TRBJ2-1; D is unclear. CDR3 length: 14 amino acids. Trimming took 2 bases from V and 6 from J, leaving 11 bases between them. Germline V gene data show CDR1 as MDHEN and CDR2 as SYDVKM. CDR3 coding DNA: TGTGCCAGCAGTTTAGGAGCCATGCGCAATGAGCAGTTCTTC. Its protein is CASSLGAMRNEQFF.

The chain has TRBV18 and TRBJ2-1; D not certain. There are 16 residues in the CDR3. Trimming stripped 3 bases from V and 8 bases from J, with 20 bases between. Germline lookup yields CDR1 KGHSH and CDR2 LQKENI. CDR3: CASSPASGRASYEQFF. The CDR3, as DNA: TGTGCCAGCTCACCTGCCTCTGGACGGGCCAGCTATGAGCAGTTCTTC.

The chain combines TRBV20-1 with TRBJ1-3; possible D gene TRBD1, 5 bases. The CDR3 sequence is 15 residues long. V dropped 1 base and J dropped 0 bases, with 10 bases sitting between them. In germline, CDR1 is DFQATT, CDR2 SNEGSKA (reference sequence). This CDR3 reads CSARGGDHSGNTIYF. The CDR3 DNA sequence: TGCAGTGCTAGAGGGGGGGACCACTCTGGAAACACCATATATTTT.

This clonotype has ten or more counts. The chain combines TRBV20-1 with TRBJ1-2; D gene ambiguous. Germline V gene sequence: CDR1 DFQATT, CDR2 SNEGSKA (reference sequence). This CDR3 is built from 11 residues. Trimming left V 2 bases short and J 10 bases short, with 11 bases between. CDR3 nucleotide sequence: TGCAGTGCTAGACCATCATACGACTACACCTTC. This gives the protein CSARPSYDYTF.

In this sample, this clonotype turned up a few times. The chain uses TRBV28 and TRBJ2-2; no firm D call. Trimming removed 2 bases at V and 5 bases at J, with 0 bases between. CDR1 is MDHEN, CDR2 SYDVKM, per germline. The CDR3 contains 11 residues. The CDR3 loop is CASSLTGELFF. DNA for the CDR3: TGTGCCAGCAGTTTAACCGGGGAGCTGTTTTTT.

This clonotype appeared a single time. A read error is possible here, since a much larger clone lies one base away. The chain employs TRBV4-2 and TRBJ2-3, with D tentatively TRBD2 (7 bases). V lost 5 bases to trimming and J lost 1 base, with 13 bases between them. The CDR3 length is 15 residues. Looked up from germline, CDR1 is LGHNA and CDR2 is YNFKEQ. The CDR3 is CASSIQGGCTDTQYF. The CDR3 region has the DNA TGTGCCAGCAGCATACAGGGAGGGTGCACAGATACGCAGTATTTT.

This clonotype was seen ten or more times. The chain has TRBV9 and TRBJ1-1, with 11 nucleotides matching TRBD1. J gave up 3 bases and V 2 bases, and 3 bases lay outside the gene matches. CDR1 is SGDLS, CDR2 YYNGEE, per germline. The CDR3 extends over 15 amino acids. CDR3 residues: CASSVSDRGHTEAFF. The CDR3, as DNA: TGTGCCAGCAGCGTTTCGGACAGGGGGCACACTGAAGCTTTCTTT.

V gene TRBV6-2 or TRBV6-3 combines with J gene TRBJ1-5, with 7 positions matching TRBD1. Germline CDR1 and CDR2: MNHEY and SVGEGT. The CDR3 has 14 residues. Trimming at V came to 10 bases and at J to 0 bases, leaving 6 bases not matched to a gene. The CDR3 here is CAIKRDSSNQPQHF. Here the CDR3 DNA reads TGTGCCATTAAGCGGGACAGTAGCAATCAGCCCCAGCATTTT.

This clonotype was seen a handful of times. This chain connects TRBV3-1 to TRBJ2-7; no definite D call. The germline V gene encodes CDR1 LGHDT and CDR2 YNNKEL (reference sequence). There are 12 residues in the CDR3. The V and J ends lost 3 bases and 5 bases respectively, with 8 bases between them. CDR3 region: CASSQGIHEQYF. The CDR3 DNA reads TGTGCCAGCAGCCAGGGGATCCACGAGCAGTACTTC.

This clonotype was seen repeatedly, ten times or more. The chain combines TRBV29-1 with TRBJ1-5, with 9 bases aligning to TRBD1. Losses at the gene ends were 5 bases for V and 4 bases for J; bases not matched to a gene: 6. The CDR3 loop spans 14 amino acids. CDR1 SQVTM and CDR2 ANQGSEA come from the germline V gene. The CDR3 loop is CSVSQGTGNQPQHF. DNA for the CDR3: TGCAGCGTTAGCCAGGGGACAGGGAATCAGCCCCAGCATTTT.

This clonotype was detected only a few times. The chain recombines TRBV18 with TRBJ2-6, with D perhaps matching TRBD1 (6 bases). CDR3 size: 19 residues. Germline V gene data show CDR1 as KGHSH and CDR2 as LQKENI. Deletions cut 1 base from V and 1 base from J, with 17 bases between. The CDR3 DNA is TGTGCCAGCTCACCACGGAGTAGGGGACAATCTTCTGGGGCCAACGTCCTGACTTTC. Amino acids: CASSPRSRGQSSGANVLTF.

The CDR3 here is CASSEPGQGYYGYTF. The CDR3 coding sequence is TGTGCCAGCAGTGAACCGGGACAGGGTTATTATGGCTACACCTTC. J is TRBJ1-2 and V is TRBV12-3 or TRBV12-4; 9 bases match TRBD1. The trim removed 5 bases at V and 5 bases at J, leaving 9 bases unmatched. This CDR3 spans 15 amino acids.

The sample holds many counts of this clonotype. The genes are TRBV29-1 and TRBJ1-1; 8 positions agree with TRBD1. The CDR3 contains 16 residues. J was trimmed by 0 bases and V by 5 bases; bases with no gene match: 11. Germline V lookup: CDR1 SQVTM, CDR2 ANQGSEA. The DNA of the CDR3 is TGCAGCGTTACTACCGGGGGACAGGTCATGAACACTGAAGCTTTCTTT. Amino acids: CSVTTGGQVMNTEAFF.

CDR3 sequence (DNA): TGCAGTGCAAATCTAGCGGGGGCCTACGAGCAGTACTTC. Protein: CSANLAGAYEQYF. The rearrangement joins TRBV20-1 to TRBJ2-7; 10 bases agree with TRBD2. The CDR3 consists of 13 residues. The V gene end was trimmed by 6 bases and the J gene end by 2 bases; junction bases not matched to a gene: 4. Per germline, CDR1 DFQATT and CDR2 SNEGSKA (reference sequence).

In its sample, this clonotype was seen many times. The chain links TRBV20-1 to TRBJ2-6; no clear D gene. This CDR3 region has 16 residues. From germline, CDR1 is DFQATT and CDR2 SNEGSKA (reference sequence). V lost 2 bases and J lost 0, with 11 bases in between. In DNA, the CDR3 is TGCAGTGCTAGATTTGAAGGGATCTCTGGGGCCAACGTCCTGACTTTC. Its translation is CSARFEGISGANVLTF.

At least ten counts were recorded for this clonotype. CDR3 in amino acids: CASSEFSGEQFF. CDR3 nucleotide sequence: TGCGCCAGCAGTGAATTCAGTGGTGAGCAGTTCTTC. The V gene is TRBV10-1, the J gene TRBJ2-1, with unresolved D. V was pared by 3 bases and J by 9 bases, with 9 bases between. The CDR3 totals 12 residues. The germline V gene has CDR1 WNHNN and CDR2 SYGVQD (reference sequence).

The chain recombines TRBV21-1 with TRBJ1-5. TRBV21-1 is reported as a pseudogene. This CDR3 has 10 residues. CDR3 sequence (DNA): TGTGCCAGCAGCGTTAAGCCCCAGCATTTT. This codes for CASSVKPQHF.

The chain is built from TRBV6-6 and TRBJ2-4; D perhaps matches TRBD2 (5 bases). The CDR3 runs to 14 residues. CDR1 MNHNY and CDR2 SVGAGI come from the germline V gene (reference sequence). With 4 bases removed from V and 2 bases from J, the gap between germline ends came to 9 bases. The CDR3 DNA reads TGTGCCAGCAGTTCTGAGGGCACCAAAAACATTCAGTACTTC. This translates into CASSSEGTKNIQYF.

This clonotype was seen at least ten times. The chain uses TRBV18 and TRBJ2-1, with 8 nucleotides matching TRBD2. CDR3 length: 15 amino acids. V lost 5 bases, J lost 2 bases, and 5 bases stayed unmatched. Looked up from germline, CDR1 is KGHSH and CDR2 is LQKENI. The CDR3: CASSESGGPYNEQFF. The CDR3 DNA reads TGTGCCAGCTCAGAGAGCGGGGGCCCCTACAATGAGCAGTTCTTC.

This clonotype was seen ten or more times. The chain links TRBV7-6 to TRBJ2-7, with D maybe TRBD2 (5 bases). This CDR3 is built from 13 residues. Per the germline V gene, CDR1 is SGHVS and CDR2 is FNYEAQ. V was clipped by 6 bases and J by 0 bases, with 9 bases between them. In DNA form, the CDR3 reads TGTGCCAGCAGGAAAGACTACTCCTACGAGCAGTACTTC. This codes for CASRKDYSYEQYF.